The present T cell receptor beta chain was sequenced within a study of blood T cell repertoires in COVID-19. The CDR3 loop spans 13 amino acids. Germline CDR1 reads WSHSY; CDR2 reads SAAADI. The germline V and J ends were trimmed by 2 bases and 3 bases, with 8 bases remaining between them. The protocol was immunoSEQ multiplex PCR, while the TCRdb copy is restricted to in-frame clones and leaves out a portion. In the table there are about 260,000 clones, around 90% of which are singletons. This sequence was found in a woman in her forties or fifties who had recovered from COVID-19. The chain recombines TRBV10-2 with TRBJ2-7; D might be TRBD1 (5 bases). The sequenced material came from peripheral blood. The CDR3 here is CASSEAGNYEQYF. CDR3 in DNA: TGCGCCAGCAGTGAGGCAGGGAACTACGAGCAGTACTTC.